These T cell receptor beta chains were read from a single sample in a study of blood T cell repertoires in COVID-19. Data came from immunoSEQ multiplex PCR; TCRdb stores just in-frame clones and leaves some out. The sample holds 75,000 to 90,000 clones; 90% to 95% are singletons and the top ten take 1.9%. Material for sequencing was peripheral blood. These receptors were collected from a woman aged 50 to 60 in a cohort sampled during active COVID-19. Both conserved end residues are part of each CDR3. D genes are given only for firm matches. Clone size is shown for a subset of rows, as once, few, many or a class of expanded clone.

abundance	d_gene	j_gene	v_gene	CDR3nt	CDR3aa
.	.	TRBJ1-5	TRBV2	TGTGCCAGCAGTGACCGGGGCAATCAGCCCCAGCATTTT	CASSDRGNQPQHF
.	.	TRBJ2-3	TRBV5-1	TGCGCCAGCAGCTTGGCTCCTACAGATACGCAGTATTTT	CASSLAPTDTQYF
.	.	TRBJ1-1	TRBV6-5	TGTGCCAGCAGAGTCGTCCCGCGGGGGACTGAAGCTTTCTTT	CASRVVPRGTEAFF
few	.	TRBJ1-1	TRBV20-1	TGCAGCTTCTCAGGGGTCACTGAAGCTTTCTTT	CSFSGVTEAFF
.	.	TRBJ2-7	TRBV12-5	TGTGCTAGTGGTTTGGACCCGACTCTCGGGCAGTACTTC	CASGLDPTLGQYF
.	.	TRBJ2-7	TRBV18	TGTGCCAGCTCACCACCGGACCTCAGGGTCTACGAGCAGTACTTC	CASSPPDLRVYEQYF
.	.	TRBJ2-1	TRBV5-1	TGCGCCAGCAGCTTGGCGGGCGGGGGCCTCGGGAATGAGCAGTTCTTC	CASSLAGGGLGNEQFF
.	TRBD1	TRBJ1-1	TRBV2	TGTGCCAGCAGTGGTGACAGGGACGTCAAGAACACTGAAGCTTTCTTT	CASSGDRDVKNTEAFF
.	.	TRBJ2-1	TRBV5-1	TGCGCCAGCAGCTTAAATAGACTAGTCGATGAGCAGTTCTTC	CASSLNRLVDEQFF
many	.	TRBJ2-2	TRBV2	TGTGCCAGCAGTGAAGGCAGGGGATCCACCGGGGAGCTGTTTTTT	CASSEGRGSTGELFF
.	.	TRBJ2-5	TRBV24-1	TGTGCCACCGGAATGGGGGCGCGAGAGACCCAGTACTTC	CATGMGARETQYF
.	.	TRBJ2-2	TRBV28	TGTGCCAGCAGTTTATACCTATCGAACACCGGGGAGCTGTTTTTT	CASSLYLSNTGELFF
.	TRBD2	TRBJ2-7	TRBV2	TGTGCCAGCAGTGAGGTAGCGGGGGTTTCATACTTC	CASSEVAGVSYF
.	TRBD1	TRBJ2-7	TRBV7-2	TGTGCCAGCAGCCCCGGGACAGCTCAGGCGGAGCAGTACTTC	CASSPGTAQAEQYF
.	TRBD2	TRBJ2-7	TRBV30	TGTGCCTGGAGTGTACCACTAGCGGGGGTTCGCTCCTACGAGCAGTACTTC	CAWSVPLAGVRSYEQYF
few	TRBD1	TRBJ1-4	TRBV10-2	TGCGCCAGCAGGGACAGAGCCGGGACAGCTAATGAAAAACTGTTTTTT	CASRDRAGTANEKLFF
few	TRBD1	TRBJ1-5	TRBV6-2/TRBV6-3	TGTGCCAGCAGTCCCCAGGGGGCTATCCAGCCCCAGCATTTT	CASSPQGAIQPQHF
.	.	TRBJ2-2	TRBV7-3	TGTGCCAGCAGCTTTTCCGGGGTGACCGGGGAGCTGTTTTTT	CASSFSGVTGELFF
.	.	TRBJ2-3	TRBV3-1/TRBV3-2	TGTGCCAGCAGCCAAGATCCTAAACGCACAGATACGCAGTATTTT	CASSQDPKRTDTQYF
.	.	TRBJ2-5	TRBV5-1	TGCGCCAGCAGAAGACAGGAACAAGAGACCCAGTACTTC	CASRRQEQETQYF
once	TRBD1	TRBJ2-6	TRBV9	TGTGCCAGCAGCCCGCCGGGACAGGGGCCCTCTGGGGCCAACGTCCTGACTTTC	CASSPPGQGPSGANVLTF
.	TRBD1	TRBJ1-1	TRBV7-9	TGTGCCAGTGAACCCTACAGGGGGAACACTGAAGCTTTCTTT	CASEPYRGNTEAFF
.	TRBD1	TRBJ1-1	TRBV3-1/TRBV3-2	TGTGCCAGCAGCCAAGAGGGGACAGTGGCTGAAGCTTTCTTT	CASSQEGTVAEAFF
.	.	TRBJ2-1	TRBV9	TGTGCCAGCAGCCCCCAGGACTACCCCCACAATGAGCAGTTCTTC	CASSPQDYPHNEQFF
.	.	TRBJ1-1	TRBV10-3	TGTGCCATCAGTGAGGGGCAGATGAACACTGAAGCTTTCTTT	CAISEGQMNTEAFF
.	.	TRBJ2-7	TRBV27	TGTGCCAGCAGTTTATCATCGGCGGGTCACTACGAGCAGTACTTC	CASSLSSAGHYEQYF
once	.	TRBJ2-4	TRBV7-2	TGTGCCAGCAGCTACACGTGGCAAAGCGGGTACATTCAGTACTTC	CASSYTWQSGYIQYF
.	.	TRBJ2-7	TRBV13	TGTGCCAGCAGCTTAAGGGGCGGACAAATCGAGCAGTACTTC	CASSLRGGQIEQYF
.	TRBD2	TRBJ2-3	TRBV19	TGTGCCAGTAGGGACGGTGGGACTACATACACAGATACGCAGTATTTT	CASRDGGTTYTDTQYF
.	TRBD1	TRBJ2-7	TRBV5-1	TGCGCCAGCAGCTGGGGACAGGGCTACGAGCAGTACTTC	CASSWGQGYEQYF